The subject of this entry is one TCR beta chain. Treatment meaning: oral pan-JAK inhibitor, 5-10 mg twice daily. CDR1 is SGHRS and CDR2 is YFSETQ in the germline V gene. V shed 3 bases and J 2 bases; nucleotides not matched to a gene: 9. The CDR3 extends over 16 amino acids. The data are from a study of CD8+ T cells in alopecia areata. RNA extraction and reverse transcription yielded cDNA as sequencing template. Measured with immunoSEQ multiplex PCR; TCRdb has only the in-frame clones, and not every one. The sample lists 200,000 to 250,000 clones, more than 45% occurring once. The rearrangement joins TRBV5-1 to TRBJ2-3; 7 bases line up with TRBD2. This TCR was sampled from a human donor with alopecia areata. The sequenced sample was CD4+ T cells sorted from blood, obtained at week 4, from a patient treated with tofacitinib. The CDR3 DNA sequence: TGCGCCAGCAGCTCACCCTCGGGACTACTCACAGATACGCAGTATTTT. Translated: CASSSPSGLLTDTQYF. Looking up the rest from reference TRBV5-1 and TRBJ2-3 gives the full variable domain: KAGVTQTPRYLIKTRGQQVTLSCSPISGHRSVSWYQQTPGQGLQFLFEYFSETQRNKGNFPGRFSGRQFSNSRSEMNVSTLELGDSALYLCASSSPSGLLTDTQYFGPGTRLTVL.